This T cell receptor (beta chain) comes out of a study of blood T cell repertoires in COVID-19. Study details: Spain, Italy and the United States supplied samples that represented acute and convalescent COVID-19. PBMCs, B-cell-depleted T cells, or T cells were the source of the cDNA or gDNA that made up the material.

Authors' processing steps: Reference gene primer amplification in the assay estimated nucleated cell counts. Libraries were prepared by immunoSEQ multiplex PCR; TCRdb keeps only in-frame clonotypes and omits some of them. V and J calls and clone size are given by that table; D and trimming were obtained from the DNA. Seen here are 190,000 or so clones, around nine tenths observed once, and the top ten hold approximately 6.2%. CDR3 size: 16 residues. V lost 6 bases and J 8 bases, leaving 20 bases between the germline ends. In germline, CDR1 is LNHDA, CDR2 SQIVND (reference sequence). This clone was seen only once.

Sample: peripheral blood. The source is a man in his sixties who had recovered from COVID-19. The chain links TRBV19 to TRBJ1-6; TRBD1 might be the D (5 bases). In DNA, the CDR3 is TGTGCCAGTAGGCGAGGACAAAACTCTTTGGATTCACCCCTCCACTTT. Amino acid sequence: CASRRGQNSLDSPLHF.